This record covers a single T cell receptor (beta chain). The sample is drawn from a study of blood T cell repertoires in COVID-19. The CDR3 has 15 amino acids. Germline assignment: CDR1 MDHEN and CDR2 SYDVKM. The V end was cut by 7 bases, the J end by 4 bases, with 17 bases between. Sequencing used immunoSEQ multiplex PCR; TCRdb keeps in-frame clones, though not all of them. The sample yields under 300,000 clones, around 85% seen once. The sequence was obtained from a man in his fifties or sixties with acute or convalescent COVID-19. The specimen sequenced was peripheral blood. V usage is TRBV28 and J usage is TRBJ1-5; D is perhaps TRBD1 (5 bases). The CDR3 loop reads CASTPGRGGNQPQHF. CDR3 DNA sequence: TGTGCCAGCACCCCGGGGAGGGGTGGGAATCAGCCCCAGCATTTT.